This T cell receptor (beta chain) was sequenced in a study of T cell responses to AZD1222 COVID-19 vaccine. Overall study findings and caveats: Clonal diversity was possibly underestimated, and the donors were mostly white British, with more females. Samples come after the peak T cell response, not at day 14. Seropositive AZD1222 recipients at baseline numbered only 6 or 7. With dominance at 160-218 and 743-854, vaccine-associated CD4 TCRs spanned spike.

A word on this clone: Its specificity is not known.

Repertoires were generated with immunoSEQ multiplex PCR, while TCRdb's copy carries only in-frame clones and drops some. The table lists around 120,000 clones, 88% of them singletons. Trimming took 6 bases from V and 6 from J; bases not matched to a gene: 9. CDR3 length: 16 amino acids. CDR1 and CDR2 from the germline V gene are LNHDA and SQIVND (reference sequence). This clonotype was sampled from an adult in good health. This sequence joins TRBV19 and TRBJ1-5; 12 positions agree with TRBD1. The sample was peripheral blood, taken on day 0 of MenACWY control vaccination. Here the CDR3 DNA reads TGTGCCAGTAGAACCATGGGACAGGGGGCCGGTCAGCCCCAGCATTTT. It encodes CASRTMGQGAGQPQHF. The full variable domain, completed using reference TRBV19 and TRBJ1-5, is DGGITQSPKYLFRKEGQNVTLSCEQNLNHDAMYWYRQDPGQGLRLIYYSQIVNDFQKGDIAEGYSVSREKKESFPLTVTSAQKNPTAFYLCASRTMGQGAGQPQHFGDGTRLSIL.